This entry describes one T cell receptor (beta chain). Its antigen remains undetermined. Nothing much larger sits one base from this clone, and base qualities are not available. This sample was included in a study of OX40 agonist ivuxolimab in advanced cancers. With respect to the entire study: Ivuxolimab was an agonistic, fully human IgG2 monoclonal antibody directed against OX40 (CD134), a costimulatory receptor. Intravenous ivuxolimab was administered to patients every 2 weeks at six dose levels: 0.01, 0.1, 0.3, 1.5, 3 and 10 mg/kg. Among the roughly 50 dose-escalation patients, some 20 had hepatocellular carcinoma, 15 or so melanoma, 9 renal cell carcinoma and 9 head and neck cancer. In the dose-escalation cohort, more than 75% of patients were male, and the mean age was around 60 years, with a range of roughly 20 to 80. Patients were allowed to have had prior anti-PD-1, anti-PD-L1 or anti-CTLA-4 therapy, and around two fifths of the dose-escalation patients had been treated with checkpoint inhibitors. Partial responses occurred in three dose-escalation patients, of whom one had hepatocellular carcinoma and two had cutaneous melanoma. The point of sequencing TCRbeta in the periphery was to test whether ivuxolimab changed TCR sequence diversity and drove clonal T-cell expansion. The paper covers the monotherapy dose-escalation part of the phase I ivuxolimab trial, which included N of about 56 patients.

The trial excluded patients who had a history of autoimmune disease or were on systemic immunosuppression. Peripheral blood for TCR sequencing was collected from all dose cohorts at baseline, on cycle 4 day 1, and on cycle 7 day 1. The samples were drawn from a first-in-human, open-label, multicenter phase I dose-escalation trial of ivuxolimab. The trial enrolled adults with locally advanced or metastatic head and neck squamous cell, hepatocellular, melanoma or renal cell carcinoma. Before TCR sequencing, CD4+ and CD8+ T cells were separately sorted from peripheral blood. The paper's findings and limits, for the study overall: On average, CD8+ T cells showed more expanded clones than CD4+ T cells after ivuxolimab. Low levels of normalized T-cell clonal expansion were also seen in some patients who did not respond. The antigen specificity of the clonally expanded peripheral T cells was not determined. At doses of 0.1 to 3.0 mg/kg, clonal expansion of both CD4+ and CD8+ blood T cells was observed from baseline to week 6. In the 0.1-3.0 mg/kg groups, partial responders had among the lowest normalized peripheral clonal expansion, particularly in CD8+ T cells.

Genomic DNA was extracted from sorted cells for sequencing of the TCRbeta CDR3 region. The immunoSEQ Assay was used for sequencing of TCRbeta CDR3 regions. This immuneACCESS table, as held by TCRdb, lists in-frame sequences with V and J called but not all clones. Of the missing ones, under half trace to an unresolved V gene in checked studies; the others have no known cause. The sample table records tens of thousands of clones; about 90% of these occur just once. The ten largest clones represent 2.5% to 3% of the sample. Based on the germline V gene, the CDR1 and CDR2 sequences are KGHSH and LQKENI. V lost 6 bases and J lost 0 bases; the stretch between them is 9 bases long. The CDR3, cysteine through phenylalanine, is 14 amino acids long. Here the CDR3 DNA is all that survives: 42 bases in frame from base 1.

Recombination connected TRBV18 to TRBJ1-5; no D segment can be confidently identified. The sample in question was CD4+ or CD8+ T cells sorted from blood, obtained in a trial of the OX40 agonist ivuxolimab. This clonotype originated in an adult with an advanced solid tumor such as melanoma, head and neck, liver or kidney cancer. DNA sequence: TGTGCCAGCTCGGGCCTAGATAGCAATCAGCCCCAGCATTTT. This yields the protein CASSGLDSNQPQHF.